The next 29 T cell receptor beta chains were all read from a single sample in a study of T cell changes during pregnancy in multiple sclerosis. Assay used: immunoSEQ multiplex PCR; TCRdb lists only in-frame clones, some missing. The sample yields under 55,000 clones, about 89% seen once. The sample was CD8+ T cells from peripheral blood mononuclear cells, taken after pregnancy. Receptor source: a female donor with multiple sclerosis, enrolled in a pregnancy study.

V usage is TRBV27 and J usage is TRBJ1-1, with D maybe TRBD1 (5 bases). The CDR3 has 13 residues. The V end was cut by 4 bases, the J end by 6 bases, with 12 bases between. Germline CDR1 MNHEY, CDR2 SMNVEV (reference sequence). CDR3 nucleotides: TGTGCCAGCAGTTGGGTCGTAGGGGCTGAAGCTTTCTTT. The encoded protein is CASSWVVGAEAFF.

This clone showed up just a few times. The V call is TRBV12-5, the J call TRBJ1-1; the D is unclear. The CDR3 contains 13 residues. CDR1 and CDR2 from the germline V gene are LGHNT and FRNRAP. With 3 bases removed from V and 7 bases from J, the gap between germline ends came to 12 bases. The CDR3 region is CASGLLGNIEAFF. The CDR3 DNA follows: TGTGCTAGTGGTTTACTCGGGAATATTGAAGCTTTCTTT.

The chain uses TRBV29-1 and TRBJ2-7; 8 bases agree with TRBD2. In germline, CDR1 is SQVTM, CDR2 ANQGSEA. CDR3 size: 14 residues. V lost 3 bases and J lost 2; bases outside the gene matches: 6. The CDR3 DNA reads TGCAGCGTTGAGGGAGCGGGGGCGACCTACGAGCAGTACTTC. This translates into CSVEGAGATYEQYF.

The chain links TRBV27 to TRBJ2-5; tentative D call: TRBD1 (6 bases). The CDR3 length is 15 residues. Trimming removed 6 bases from V and 5 bases from J, with 19 bases in between. Per germline, CDR1 MNHEY and CDR2 SMNVEV (reference sequence). Written as DNA, the CDR3 is TGTGCCAGCAGCACATTACAGGGTACTCAGGAGACCCAGTACTTC. It codes for CASSTLQGTQETQYF.

The J gene is TRBJ2-1, the V gene TRBV18; 10 bases fit TRBD2. The germline gives CDR1 KGHSH, CDR2 LQKENI. V lost 3 bases to trimming and J lost 4 bases; unmatched junction nucleotides: 3. The CDR3 is 15 amino acids. CDR3 sequence: CASSPTSGYYNEQFF. The CDR3 nucleotides read TGTGCCAGCTCACCGACTAGCGGGTATTACAATGAGCAGTTCTTC.

There are a few counts of this clone. This chain connects TRBV7-2 to TRBJ1-6; D is perhaps TRBD1 (5 bases). Germline CDR1 SGHTA, CDR2 FQGNSA. The V end was cut by 0 bases, the J end by 7 bases, with 10 bases between. This CDR3 is built from 15 residues. This CDR3 reads CASSLAWDLNSPLHF. Here the CDR3 DNA reads TGTGCCAGCAGCTTAGCCTGGGACTTAAATTCACCCCTCCACTTT.

The rearrangement joins TRBV5-1 to TRBJ2-1; D is possibly TRBD2 (6 bases). CDR1 is SGHRS and CDR2 is YFSETQ in the germline V gene. CDR3 size: 14 residues. Between the trimmed V and J ends, which lost 6 bases and 6 bases, there was a span of 16 bases. The CDR3 reads CASTAYRGSNEQFF. For the CDR3, the DNA is TGCGCCAGCACCGCCTACCGGGGGAGCAATGAGCAGTTCTTC.

The chain links TRBV6-4 to TRBJ1-3; tentatively, D is TRBD1 (6 bases). V lost 6 bases, J lost 0 bases, and 15 bases lay in between. The CDR3 extends over 16 amino acids. Germline values: CDR1 MRHNA, CDR2 SNTAGT. This chain's CDR3 is CASRADRPFSGNTIYF. DNA for the CDR3: TGTGCCAGCAGAGCGGACAGACCCTTCTCTGGAAACACCATATATTTT.

V is TRBV9 and J is TRBJ1-2, with D possibly TRBD1 on 5 matching bases. The V end lost 3 bases, the J end lost 3 bases, and 9 bases lay between the germline ends. The CDR3 is 13 residues long. Germline assignment: CDR1 SGDLS and CDR2 YYNGEE. The CDR3 loop reads CASSGEGHYGYTF. The DNA for the CDR3 is TGTGCCAGCAGCGGGGAGGGACACTATGGCTACACCTTC.

The gene calls are TRBV5-6 and TRBJ1-4; D gene ambiguous. Germline V lookup: CDR1 SGHDT, CDR2 YYEEEE. This CDR3 contains 15 residues. V was shortened by 4 bases and J by 0 bases, with 10 bases between the two germline ends. In nucleotides, the CDR3 is TGTGCCAGCAGCCGCCGCGGGCCAACTAATGAAAAACTGTTTTTT. It encodes CASSRRGPTNEKLFF.

The chain recombines TRBV5-6 with TRBJ2-5, with 14 nucleotides matching TRBD2. With 4 bases clipped from V and 0 bases from J, the junction kept 8 bases outside the gene matches. This CDR3 region has 18 residues. Germline V lookup: CDR1 SGHDT, CDR2 YYEEEE. The CDR3 region has the DNA TGTGCCAGCAGCCCCAACGGACTAGCGGGGGGTTACCAAGAGACCCAGTACTTC. Translating gives CASSPNGLAGGYQETQYF.

The sample holds a few counts of this clone. The chain recombines TRBV7-6 with TRBJ2-3; TRBD2 might be the D (6 bases). V was clipped by 5 bases and J by 0 bases, with 15 bases between them. In germline, CDR1 is SGHVS, CDR2 FNYEAQ. This CDR3 has 16 amino acids. CDR3 sequence reads: CASSPNLGTSTDTQYF. The CDR3 region has the DNA TGTGCCAGCAGCCCCAACCTGGGGACTAGCACAGATACGCAGTATTTT.

The chain carries TRBV19 and TRBJ1-5; the match to TRBD1 covers 9 bases. In germline, CDR1 is LNHDA, CDR2 SQIVND (reference sequence). After removal of 7 bases from V and 5 bases from J, the junction contained 12 bases not matched to a gene. CDR3 length equals 16 residues. The CDR3 DNA reads TGTGCCAGTAAAGGGACAGGGAACGATTGGGATCAGCCCCAGCATTTT. This encodes CASKGTGNDWDQPQHF.

In its sample, this clone was seen once. The V gene is TRBV27, the J gene TRBJ2-2, with D perhaps matching TRBD2 (7 bases). Trimming pared 3 bases from V and 5 bases from J, leaving 10 bases between. CDR3 length: 14 amino acids. Germline V gene sequence: CDR1 MNHEY, CDR2 SMNVEV (reference sequence). The CDR3 spells CASSFGGQTGELFF. The CDR3, as DNA: TGTGCCAGCAGTTTCGGGGGGCAGACCGGGGAGCTGTTTTTT.

The chain carries TRBV6-5 and TRBJ1-2, with TRBD1 identical over 7 bases. Germline values: CDR1 MNHEY, CDR2 SVGAGI. J gave up 9 bases and V 3 bases, and 7 bases lay outside the gene matches. This CDR3 has 13 residues. CDR3 residues: CASSYTGANRYTF. The CDR3 DNA reads TGTGCCAGCAGTTATACAGGGGCGAACCGCTACACCTTC.

This chain links TRBV7-6 with TRBJ2-3; the D gene is possibly TRBD2 (5 bases). Germline CDR1 and CDR2: SGHVS and FNYEAQ. V was shortened by 3 bases and J by 3 bases, with 13 bases between the two germline ends. The CDR3 consists of 15 residues. CDR3 nucleotides: TGTGCCAGCAGCTTCGGGTTTTCGGGAACAGATACGCAGTATTTT. Translating it yields CASSFGFSGTDTQYF. The full variable domain, its missing parts supplied by reference TRBV7-6 and TRBJ2-3, is GAGVSQSPRYKVTKRGQDVALRCDPISGHVSLYWYRQALGQGPEFLTYFNYEAQQDKSGLPNDRFSAERPEGSISTLTIQRTEQRDSAMYRCASSFGFSGTDTQYFGPGTRLTVL.

For the CDR3, the DNA is TGTGCCAGCAGTTACGGTCAGGCGCAGAGCACTGAAGCTTTCTTT. This encodes CASSYGQAQSTEAFF. The chain links TRBV6-5 to TRBJ1-1; D gene unclear. CDR3 length equals 15 residues. Germline CDR1 is MNHEY and CDR2 is SVGAGI. Between the trimmed V and J ends, which lost 2 bases and 4 bases, there was a span of 14 bases.

V and J are TRBV5-8 and TRBJ1-1; 7 bases map to TRBD1. The CDR3 is 14 amino acids. V gave up 4 bases and J gave up 0 bases; unmatched junction bases: 3. Per germline, CDR1 SGHTS and CDR2 YDEGEE. CDR3 in amino acids: CASSRDSLNTEAFF. The CDR3 coding sequence is TGTGCCAGCAGCCGGGACAGCCTGAACACTGAAGCTTTCTTT. Full variable domain (missing parts from reference TRBV5-8 and TRBJ1-1): EAGVTQSPTHLIKTRGQQATLRCSPISGHTSVYWYQQALGLGLQFLLWYDEGEERNRGNFPPRFSGRQFPNYSSELNVNALELEDSALYLCASSRDSLNTEAFFGQGTRLTVV.

This chain links TRBV5-8 with TRBJ1-1; D is undetermined. This CDR3 spans 12 amino acids. The V end was cut by 7 bases, the J end by 3 bases, with 10 bases between. The germline CDR1 and CDR2 sequences are SGHTS and YDEGEE. The CDR3 coding sequence is TGTGCCAGCGGCCAGATGGACACTGAAGCTTTCTTT. Translation: CASGQMDTEAFF.

V gene TRBV6-5 combines with J gene TRBJ2-3, with 12 bases identical to TRBD2. The CDR3 runs to 15 residues. J lost 0 bases, V lost 7 bases, and 2 bases had no gene match. CDR1 is MNHEY, CDR2 SVGAGI, per germline. As DNA, the CDR3 is TGTGCCAGCATGACTAGCGGGGGTAGCACAGATACGCAGTATTTT. The encoded protein is CASMTSGGSTDTQYF.

This rearrangement joins TRBV6-6 to TRBJ2-5; D uncertain. This CDR3 region has 14 residues. Trimming took 5 bases from V and 4 from J, leaving 14 bases between them. Looked up from germline, CDR1 is MNHNY and CDR2 is SVGAGI (reference sequence). The CDR3 sequence: CASSLRHDRETQYF. The CDR3 DNA follows: TGTGCCAGCAGTCTGCGACACGACCGAGAGACCCAGTACTTC.

The rearrangement links TRBV13 to TRBJ2-7; D might be TRBD1 (6 bases). CDR3 length: 14 residues. Trimming pared 4 bases from V and 4 bases from J, leaving 14 bases between. The V gene's germline CDR1 is PRHDT and CDR2 FYEKMQ (reference sequence). The CDR3 nucleotides read TGTGCCAGCAGCTCGCGTGGCAGGGGATACGAGCAGTACTTC. Translated, it gives CASSSRGRGYEQYF.

The gene calls are TRBV7-8 and TRBJ2-2, with D uncertain. Trimming stripped 5 bases from V and 0 bases from J, with 16 bases between. This CDR3 has 17 amino acids. Germline V gives CDR1 SGHVS, CDR2 FQNEAQ. The CDR3 sequence is CASSHVFAHSNTGELFF. The CDR3 nucleotides are TGTGCCAGCAGCCACGTTTTCGCCCACTCGAACACCGGGGAGCTGTTTTTT.

V gene TRBV6-4 combines with J gene TRBJ1-5; 9 bases are shared with TRBD1. V gave up 4 bases and J gave up 1 base; unmatched junction bases: 2. Looked up from germline, CDR1 is MRHNA and CDR2 is SNTAGT. The CDR3 covers 15 residues. The CDR3 sequence: CASSATGGSNQPQHF. In nucleotides, the CDR3 is TGTGCCAGCAGTGCGACAGGGGGGAGCAATCAGCCCCAGCATTTT.

The CDR3 bases are TGCGCCAGCAGCGAGAGACTAGCGGGGGGGTACAATGAGCAGTTCTTC. The encoded protein is CASSERLAGGYNEQFF. The chain is built from TRBV5-1 and TRBJ2-1; 14 nucleotides match TRBD2. Trimming cost V 4 bases and J 4 bases; bases outside gene matches: 4. In germline, CDR1 is SGHRS, CDR2 YFSETQ. The CDR3 spans 16 residues.

This chain joins TRBV27 and TRBJ2-7, with 12 bases that match TRBD2. Germline V lookup: CDR1 MNHEY, CDR2 SMNVEV (reference sequence). The CDR3 has 16 residues. V was clipped by 2 bases and J by 3 bases; unmatched bases: 5. DNA of the CDR3: TGTGCCAGCAGTTTAACAGGGACTAGCGGGTTCTACGAGCAGTACTTC. Amino acids: CASSLTGTSGFYEQYF.

This chain joins TRBV2 and TRBJ1-2; tentatively, D is TRBD1 (5 bases). Germline V gene lookup returns CDR1 SNHLY and CDR2 FYNNEI. The CDR3 length is 12 residues. Trimming shortened V by 6 bases and J by 3 bases, and 8 bases separated the two germline ends. CDR3: CASRWDYYGYTF. The CDR3 nucleotides are TGTGCCAGCAGGTGGGACTACTATGGCTACACCTTC.

The genes are TRBV27 and TRBJ2-7; 7 nucleotides match TRBD1. Per the germline V gene, CDR1 is MNHEY and CDR2 is SMNVEV (reference sequence). This CDR3 has 13 amino acids. With V trimmed by 3 bases and J by 5 bases, 4 bases remained unmatched. CDR3 DNA: TGTGCCAGCAGTTTGGGACAGAGTAACGAGCAGTACTTC. As protein: CASSLGQSNEQYF.

This chain links TRBV27 with TRBJ2-7; perhaps TRBD2 as D (6 bases). Between the trimmed V and J ends, which lost 4 bases and 1 base, there was a span of 14 bases. The CDR3 loop spans 15 amino acids. Germline lookup yields CDR1 MNHEY and CDR2 SMNVEV (reference sequence). The CDR3 here is CASSSHPGESYEQYF. The CDR3 coding sequence is TGTGCCAGCAGTTCCCACCCGGGGGAGTCCTACGAGCAGTACTTC.